A single sample gave rise to the 10 T cell receptor beta chains below, sequenced in a study of cytomegalovirus exposure and HLA in healthy donors. Vbeta (60) and Jbeta (13) primers were used in the PCR. Measured with immunoSEQ multiplex PCR; TCRdb has only the in-frame clones, and not every one. The table records tens of thousands of clones, about 71% of them present only once. The material sequenced was PBMCs. The receptors were sampled from a man aged 55 to 70 in good health and CMV-seropositive.

This chain joins TRBV19 and TRBJ2-5; D is uncertain. Trimming took 0 bases from V and 0 from J, leaving 8 bases between them. Germline V CDR1 and CDR2: LNHDA, SQIVND (reference sequence). This CDR3 is 15 amino acids long. The CDR3 is CASSIDSQYQETQYF. In nucleotides, the CDR3 is TGTGCCAGTAGTATAGACTCTCAGTACCAAGAGACCCAGTACTTC.

The chain carries TRBV27 and TRBJ2-1; D gene ambiguous. This CDR3 has 14 residues. Trimming removed 9 bases from V and 0 bases from J, with 12 bases in between. Germline loops: CDR1 MNHEY, CDR2 SMNVEV (reference sequence). The CDR3 spells CASRRVSSYNEQFF. CDR3 DNA sequence: TGTGCCAGTAGACGGGTAAGCTCCTACAATGAGCAGTTCTTC.

The chain has TRBV9 and TRBJ2-1; D is ambiguous. From germline, CDR1 is SGDLS and CDR2 YYNGEE. The germline V and J ends were trimmed by 1 base and 0 bases, with 8 bases remaining between them. The CDR3 loop spans 15 amino acids. Here the CDR3 reads CASSVSESSYNEQFF. CDR3 in DNA: TGTGCCAGCAGCGTATCTGAGAGCTCCTACAATGAGCAGTTCTTC.

The chain combines TRBV15 with TRBJ2-1, with 12 bases fitting TRBD2. The germline CDR1 and CDR2 sequences are LNHNV and YYDKDF (reference sequence). V gave up 3 bases and J gave up 9 bases; unmatched junction bases: 6. The CDR3 contains 15 residues. The CDR3 sequence is CATSRTSGGSGEQFF. CDR3 DNA: TGTGCCACCAGCAGGACTAGCGGGGGCAGCGGTGAGCAGTTCTTC. Using reference TRBV15 and TRBJ2-1 for the parts outside the CDR3, the full variable domain is DAMVIQNPRYQVTQFGKPVTLSCSQTLNHNVMYWYQQKSSQAPKLLFHYYDKDFNNEADTPDNFQSRRPNTSFCFLDIRSPGLGDTAMYLCATSRTSGGSGEQFFGPGTRLTVL.

This clone is a singleton in its sample. The V gene is TRBV27, the J gene TRBJ2-3, with 16 bases matching TRBD2. This CDR3 has 18 amino acids. After removal of 5 bases from V and 6 bases from J, the junction contained 11 bases not matched to a gene. Germline V lookup: CDR1 MNHEY, CDR2 SMNVEV (reference sequence). The CDR3 sequence: CASSSLGLAGGGADTQYF. The CDR3 region has the DNA TGTGCCAGCAGTAGTCTGGGACTAGCGGGAGGGGGGGCCGATACGCAGTATTTT.

The CDR3 sequence: CASSLSPSGTGADTQYF. The CDR3, as DNA: TGTGCCAGCAGTTTATCCCCATCCGGGACAGGGGCAGATACGCAGTATTTT. This rearrangement joins TRBV27 to TRBJ2-3; TRBD1 agrees at 10 bases. The germline gives CDR1 MNHEY, CDR2 SMNVEV (reference sequence). CDR3 length equals 17 residues. V dropped 0 bases and J dropped 4; count of bases not matched to a gene: 7.

V usage is TRBV27 and J usage is TRBJ1-1, with no clear D. Per the germline V gene, CDR1 is MNHEY and CDR2 is SMNVEV (reference sequence). V lost 7 bases to trimming and J lost 0 bases, with 15 bases between them. The CDR3 runs to 15 residues. In DNA, the CDR3 is TGTGCCAGCACTCGGGGAGGTGGAATGAACACTGAAGCTTTCTTT. Translation: CASTRGGGMNTEAFF.

The chain couples TRBV29-1 to TRBJ2-1; 11 bases line up with TRBD2. Germline lookup yields CDR1 SQVTM and CDR2 ANQGSEA. CDR3 size: 15 residues. The ends lost 6 bases at V and 7 bases at J; junction bases unmatched: 11. CDR3: CSVLGLAGGWNEQFF. As DNA, the CDR3 is TGCAGCGTGCTGGGCCTAGCGGGGGGATGGAATGAGCAGTTCTTC.

The chain combines TRBV5-1 with TRBJ1-4; no firm D call. The germline V and J ends were trimmed by 0 bases and 2 bases, with 8 bases remaining between them. The CDR3 length is 15 residues. Germline-derived CDR1 and CDR2 are SGHRS and YFSETQ. The CDR3 coding sequence is TGCGCCAGCAGCTTGGGGACTCCGACTAATGAAAAACTGTTTTTT. Its protein product is CASSLGTPTNEKLFF.

This chain's CDR3 is CAISEGSGKGEKLFF. For the CDR3, the DNA is TGTGCCATCAGTGAAGGCAGCGGGAAGGGGGAAAAACTGTTTTTT. The chain employs TRBV10-3 and TRBJ1-4, with D possibly TRBD1 on 5 matching bases. Trimming took 3 bases from V and 8 from J, leaving 16 bases between them. The V gene's germline CDR1 is ENHRY and CDR2 SYGVKD. The CDR3 runs to 15 residues.